The 27 T cell receptor beta chains below come from one sample, sequenced in a study of T-cell reconstitution after alpha-beta-depleted transplantation in children. This sample's TCRbeta library carried unique molecular identifier barcodes. Via MiXCR, TCRdb re-called the PCR reads, giving one row per CDR3 protein. The sample has about 610,000 distinct CDR3 sequences; about 10% are singletons. This specimen was PBMCs from the stem cell graft donor, taken from the stem cell graft. Receptors were obtained from a human donor who donated a stem cell graft to a child with acute myeloid leukemia.

DNA of the CDR3: TGTGCCAGCAGCTCCTGGACCTACACAGATACGCAGTATTTT. As protein: CASSSWTYTDTQYF. The chain employs TRBV5-6 and TRBJ2-3; D gene unclear. The CDR3 is made up of 14 amino acids. V gave up 3 bases and J gave up 2 bases, with 10 bases separating them. CDR1 is SGHDT and CDR2 is YYEEEE in the germline V gene.

This clonotype was detected only a few times. The chain uses TRBV25-1 and TRBJ2-1; 13 bases agree with TRBD2. Germline V CDR1 and CDR2: MGHDK, SYGVNS. The CDR3 covers 17 residues. Trimming at V came to 1 base and at J to 3 bases, leaving 3 bases not matched to a gene. For the CDR3, the DNA is TGTGCCAGCAGTGAATTCCGGACTAGCGGGAGCTACAATGAGCAGTTCTTC. Its protein product is CASSEFRTSGSYNEQFF.

This clonotype has only a few counts. The chain combines TRBV5-1 with TRBJ2-4; D is unclear. Germline-derived CDR1 and CDR2 are SGHRS and YFSETQ. Deletions cut 4 bases from V and 5 bases from J, with 16 bases between. The CDR3 contains 15 residues. CDR3 sequence reads: CASSPHGVRENIQYF. CDR3 in DNA: TGCGCCAGCAGCCCCCACGGAGTCCGGGAAAACATTCAGTACTTC.

In this sample, this clonotype turned up a few times. The chain joins TRBV29-1 to TRBJ2-1; TRBD2 matches 10 bases. The CDR3 is made up of 14 amino acids. Germline CDR1 reads SQVTM; CDR2 reads ANQGSEA. Trimming at V came to 8 bases and at J to 6 bases, leaving 10 bases not matched to a gene. The CDR3 loop is CSTTLAGLGNEQFF. The CDR3 bases are TGCAGCACGACACTAGCGGGACTAGGCAATGAGCAGTTCTTC.

This clonotype appeared a few times. The rearrangement joins TRBV13 to TRBJ1-6, with TRBD1 matching 9 bases. V dropped 6 bases and J dropped 6; count of bases not matched to a gene: 6. CDR1 is PRHDT, CDR2 FYEKMQ, per germline (reference sequence). The length of the CDR3 is 15 residues. In DNA form, the CDR3 reads TGTGCCAGCAGGGAGGGACAGGGACCTAATTCACCCCTCCACTTT. Protein: CASREGQGPNSPLHF.

The chain recombines TRBV20-1 with TRBJ2-1; D may be TRBD1 (5 bases). The V and J ends lost 1 base and 6 bases respectively, with 13 bases between them. Germline V gene sequence: CDR1 DFQATT, CDR2 SNEGSKA (reference sequence). This CDR3 spans 14 amino acids. CDR3 DNA: TGCAGTGCTAGAGTTCCAGGGCCGGGCAATGAGCAGTTCTTC. It encodes CSARVPGPGNEQFF.

This clonotype appeared a few times. The rearrangement joins TRBV7-2 to TRBJ2-3; 11 nucleotides align to TRBD2. The ends lost 4 bases at V and 8 bases at J; junction bases unmatched: 2. CDR3 length equals 13 residues. Per the germline V gene, CDR1 is SGHTA and CDR2 is FQGNSA. The CDR3 spells CASSSLAGGTQYF. CDR3 DNA: TGTGCCAGCAGCTCCCTAGCGGGAGGTACGCAGTATTTT.

This clonotype showed up many times. The chain carries TRBV7-3 and TRBJ2-2; TRBD2 matches at 12 bases. Trimming removed 5 bases from V and 1 base from J; junction bases left unmatched: 5. Looked up from germline, CDR1 is SGHTA and CDR2 is FQGTGA. CDR3 size: 17 residues. The CDR3 reads CASSPRTSGMNTGELFF. CDR3 DNA: TGTGCCAGCAGCCCAAGGACTAGCGGGATGAACACCGGGGAGCTGTTTTTT.

This clonotype was counted between two and nine times. The rearrangement uses TRBV7-2 and TRBJ1-1; a possible D gene is TRBD1 (5 bases). V lost 2 bases, J lost 6 bases, and 19 bases lay in between. The CDR3 spans 16 residues. Germline CDR1 and CDR2: SGHTA and FQGNSA. CDR3 loop: CASSLRGSPPGAEAFF. CDR3 nucleotide sequence: TGTGCCAGCAGCTTAAGGGGTTCCCCTCCGGGGGCTGAAGCTTTCTTT.

This clonotype has only a few counts. The rearrangement links TRBV30 to TRBJ2-2; 9 nucleotides line up with TRBD2. The V gene's germline CDR1 is GTSNPN and CDR2 SVGIG (reference sequence). The CDR3 sequence is 16 residues long. After removal of 3 bases from V and 0 bases from J, the junction contained 5 bases not matched to a gene. The CDR3 region has the DNA TGTGCCTGGAGAAGAGGGACTAGCTCGAACACCGGGGAGCTGTTTTTT. Translation: CAWRRGTSSNTGELFF.

This clonotype was detected ten times or more. The rearrangement links TRBV6-5 to TRBJ2-2, with 9 bases identical to TRBD1. This CDR3 has 17 residues. Germline V CDR1 and CDR2: MNHEY, SVGAGI. J was trimmed by 4 bases and V by 2 bases; bases with no gene match: 8. CDR3 sequence reads: CASSYPPGQGSTGELFF. The CDR3 region has the DNA TGTGCCAGCAGTTACCCTCCGGGACAGGGAAGCACCGGGGAGCTGTTTTTT.

This clonotype was counted a few times. V and J are TRBV9 and TRBJ1-4; no clear D. Germline lookup yields CDR1 SGDLS and CDR2 YYNGEE. The CDR3 has 15 residues. The V and J ends lost 2 bases and 3 bases respectively, with 11 bases between them. The CDR3 loop is CASSVKPAANEKLFF. The CDR3, as DNA: TGTGCCAGCAGCGTGAAGCCGGCGGCTAATGAAAAACTGTTTTTT. The full variable domain, with the rest looked up from reference TRBV9 and TRBJ1-4, is DSGVTQTPKHLITATGQRVTLRCSPRSGDLSVYWYQQSLDQGLQFLIQYYNGEERAKGNILERFSAQQFPDLHSELNLSSLELGDSALYFCASSVKPAANEKLFFGSGTQLSVL.

The CDR3 bases are TGTGCCAGCAGTCCTGCTTTTGGAAGTGGTCAGTACTTC. Translating gives CASSPAFGSGQYF. The rearrangement joins TRBV12-3 or TRBV12-4 to TRBJ2-4, with D uncertain. Trimming left V 5 bases short and J 12 bases short, with 17 bases between. The CDR3 loop spans 13 amino acids.

The chain carries TRBV3-1 and TRBJ2-7; 10 nucleotides align to TRBD2. The CDR3 has 17 amino acids. The trim removed 1 base at V and 2 bases at J, leaving 8 bases unmatched. Germline assignment: CDR1 LGHDT and CDR2 YNNKEL (reference sequence). CDR3 sequence: CASSQVQIAGGTYEQYF. Written as DNA, the CDR3 is TGTGCCAGCAGCCAAGTGCAGATAGCGGGAGGTACCTACGAGCAGTACTTC.

The chain joins TRBV6-2 or TRBV6-3 to TRBJ1-2, with a tentative D call TRBD1 (5 bases). Germline CDR1 and CDR2: MNHEY and SVGEGT. Trimming left V 6 bases short and J 4 bases short, with 18 bases between. The CDR3 is 15 residues long. CDR3 amino acids: CASRPTGAPGYGYTF. As DNA, the CDR3 is TGTGCCAGCAGACCCACCGGGGCCCCCGGCTATGGCTACACCTTC.

This clonotype was detected ten times or more. This chain uses TRBV12-3 or TRBV12-4 with TRBJ2-7, with 11 bases matching TRBD2. V was pared by 5 bases and J by 2 bases, with 2 bases of the junction left unmatched. This CDR3 spans 14 amino acids. This chain's CDR3 is CASSEGLAAYEQYF. CDR3 in DNA: TGTGCCAGCAGTGAGGGACTAGCGGCCTACGAGCAGTACTTC.

This clonotype was detected only a few times. The genes are TRBV29-1 and TRBJ2-5; D unresolved. The CDR3 is made up of 15 amino acids. Germline V CDR1 and CDR2: SQVTM, ANQGSEA. The V and J ends lost 5 bases and 5 bases respectively, with 21 bases between them. Here the CDR3 reads CSVFSRALARETQYF. The DNA of the CDR3 is TGCAGCGTTTTTTCCCGGGCCCTGGCGCGGGAGACCCAGTACTTC.

This clonotype was seen more than once but under ten times. The rearrangement uses TRBV7-2 and TRBJ2-5; D remains unclear. The V end was cut by 4 bases, the J end by 4 bases, with 10 bases between. Germline values: CDR1 SGHTA, CDR2 FQGNSA. The CDR3 is 13 residues long. This chain's CDR3 is CASSSLSRETQYF. CDR3 coding DNA: TGTGCCAGCAGCTCCCTGTCCCGAGAGACCCAGTACTTC.

This clonotype was counted at least ten times. The chain couples TRBV20-1 to TRBJ2-5; maybe TRBD1 (6 bases). Germline V CDR1 and CDR2: DFQATT, SNEGSKA (reference sequence). The CDR3 is made up of 13 amino acids. V was clipped by 5 bases and J by 5 bases, with 15 bases between them. DNA of the CDR3: TGCAGTGCTCGATTCGACAGGACGGAGACCCAGTACTTC. Translation gives CSARFDRTETQYF.

This clonotype was seen ten or more times. CDR3 sequence reads: CSVVLGSGANVLTF. The DNA for the CDR3 is TGCAGCGTTGTACTAGGTTCTGGGGCCAACGTCCTGACTTTC. The chain recombines TRBV29-1 with TRBJ2-6; D is perhaps TRBD2 (5 bases). Trimming cost V 4 bases and J 1 base, with 8 bases left between them. Germline CDR1 reads SQVTM; CDR2 reads ANQGSEA. The CDR3 length is 14 residues.

This clonotype was observed at least ten times. The genes are TRBV29-1 and TRBJ2-3; D is unclear. In germline, CDR1 is SQVTM, CDR2 ANQGSEA. CDR3 length: 12 residues. The ends were cut back, 5 bases at V and 6 bases at J, with 12 bases in the middle. CDR3 nucleotides: TGCAGCGTTCCGGGTAGAGAGGATACGCAGTATTTT. Amino acid sequence: CSVPGREDTQYF.

In this sample, this clonotype turned up many times. The rearrangement uses TRBV27 and TRBJ2-1; a weak D match, TRBD2 (6 bases). The V gene's germline CDR1 is MNHEY and CDR2 SMNVEV (reference sequence). This CDR3 region has 15 residues. Trimming stripped 0 bases from V and 8 bases from J, with 14 bases between. The CDR3 sequence: CASSLSSWRDHEQFF. The DNA for the CDR3 is TGTGCCAGCAGTTTATCCTCCTGGCGGGACCATGAGCAGTTCTTC.

This clonotype has more than one count but fewer than ten. The rearrangement joins TRBV20-1 to TRBJ1-2; perhaps TRBD1 as D (5 bases). CDR1 is DFQATT and CDR2 is SNEGSKA in the germline V gene (reference sequence). This CDR3 has 12 amino acids. Trimming shortened V by 3 bases and J by 6 bases, and 11 bases separated the two germline ends. CDR3 nucleotide sequence: TGCAGTGCTAGGGGGCCAGTCCATGGCTACACCTTC. Residues: CSARGPVHGYTF.

The J gene is TRBJ1-1, the V gene TRBV12-5, with a weak D call TRBD1 (6 bases). Trimming cost V 3 bases and J 7 bases, with 15 bases left between them. The CDR3 extends over 14 amino acids. Germline V lookup: CDR1 LGHNT, CDR2 FRNRAP. CDR3 protein: CASGFSGLQGEAFF. The CDR3 coding sequence is TGTGCTAGTGGTTTCTCAGGCTTACAGGGTGAAGCTTTCTTT.

This clonotype was counted only a few times. The chain combines TRBV27 with TRBJ2-1; TRBD2 matches at 15 bases. Germline V CDR1 and CDR2: MNHEY, SMNVEV (reference sequence). This CDR3 region has 19 residues. The trim removed 3 bases at V and 1 base at J, leaving 7 bases unmatched. Written as DNA, the CDR3 is TGTGCCAGCAGTTTTTTCGGCGGACTAGCGGGAGGGTCCTACAATGAGCAGTTCTTC. As protein: CASSFFGGLAGGSYNEQFF.

This clonotype was seen a few times. The V gene is TRBV11-2, the J gene TRBJ1-2; possible D gene TRBD1, 6 bases. The V end was cut by 7 bases, the J end by 4 bases, with 13 bases between. The CDR3 is made up of 13 amino acids. Germline V gene lookup returns CDR1 SGHAT and CDR2 FQNNGV. The chain's CDR3 is CASTLDSLYGYTF. DNA for the CDR3: TGTGCCAGCACTTTGGACAGCCTCTATGGCTACACCTTC.

This clonotype was recorded at least ten times. The chain is built from TRBV20-1 and TRBJ2-4; maybe TRBD1 (5 bases). Trimming took 6 bases from V and 8 from J, leaving 11 bases between them. The germline gives CDR1 DFQATT, CDR2 SNEGSKA (reference sequence). The CDR3 runs 11 residues. CDR3 sequence (DNA): TGCAGTGCCCTGCAGGGCTACATTCAGTACTTC. Residues: CSALQGYIQYF.